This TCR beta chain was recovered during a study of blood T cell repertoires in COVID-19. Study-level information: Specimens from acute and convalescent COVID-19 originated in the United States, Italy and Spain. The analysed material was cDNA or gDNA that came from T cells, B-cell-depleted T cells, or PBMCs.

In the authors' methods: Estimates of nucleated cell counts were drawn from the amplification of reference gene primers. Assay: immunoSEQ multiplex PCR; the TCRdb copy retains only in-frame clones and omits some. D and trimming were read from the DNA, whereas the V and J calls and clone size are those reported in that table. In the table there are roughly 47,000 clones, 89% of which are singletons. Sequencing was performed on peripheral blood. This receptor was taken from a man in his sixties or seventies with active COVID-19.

The CDR3 bases are TGTGCCAGTAGTTCTGGACAGGGGATGAACACTGAAGCTTTCTTT. Translating gives CASSSGQGMNTEAFF. The chain recombines TRBV19 with TRBJ1-1, with 9 bases fitting TRBD1. The CDR3 totals 15 residues. Germline V gene data show CDR1 as LNHDA and CDR2 as SQIVND (reference sequence). J gave up 0 bases and V 5 bases, and 4 bases lay outside the gene matches.